The 14 T cell receptor beta chains below all came from one sample that was sequenced in a study of T cell changes during pregnancy in multiple sclerosis (dated by TCRdb to the late 2010s). Library preparation employed the immunoSEQ multiplex PCR assay. The table was pulled from immuneACCESS by TCRdb, which kept in-frame rearrangements only. Such tables lose some clones; where checked, under half of the loss comes from unresolved V genes, and the rest has no known cause. The sample data list roughly 52,000 clones, and under 95% of these were observed just once. The ten largest clones take up less than 5.5% of the sample. This specimen was CD8+ T cells from peripheral blood mononuclear cells, taken before pregnancy. Source of these receptors: a female donor with multiple sclerosis, enrolled in a pregnancy study.

This chain uses TRBV30 with TRBJ2-7; 8 bases fit TRBD2. V lost 4 bases to trimming and J lost 5 bases; unmatched junction nucleotides: 10. The germline V gene encodes CDR1 GTSNPN and CDR2 SVGIG (reference sequence). This CDR3 comprises 14 residues. In DNA, the CDR3 is TGTGCCTGGAATCCCTTCGGACTAGCCCACGAGCAGTACTTC. Its protein is CAWNPFGLAHEQYF.

V usage is TRBV7-3 and J usage is TRBJ2-3; perhaps TRBD2 as D (5 bases). Germline values: CDR1 SGHTA, CDR2 FQGTGA. CDR3 size: 15 residues. The germline V and J ends were trimmed by 5 bases and 2 bases, with 14 bases remaining between them. The CDR3 region has the DNA TGTGCCAGCAGCCTAAGCGGTATCTTCACAGATACGCAGTATTTT. Protein product: CASSLSGIFTDTQYF.

The J gene is TRBJ1-1, the V gene TRBV5-4, with D possibly TRBD1 on 5 matching bases. Per germline, CDR1 SGHNT and CDR2 YYREEE (reference sequence). Trimming shortened V by 2 bases and J by 8 bases, and 16 bases separated the two germline ends. The CDR3 has 14 residues. In nucleotides, the CDR3 is TGTGCCAGCAGCTTATCAGGGTACTATGCCGAAGCTTTCTTT. It is translated as CASSLSGYYAEAFF.

The J gene is TRBJ2-7, the V gene TRBV27; 9 bases fit TRBD1. Germline V lookup: CDR1 MNHEY, CDR2 SMNVEV (reference sequence). The CDR3 spans 12 residues. With 8 bases clipped from V and 5 bases from J, the junction kept 4 bases outside the gene matches. CDR3 residues: CASGDRAHEQYF. As DNA, the CDR3 is TGTGCCAGCGGGGACAGGGCGCACGAGCAGTACTTC.

V gene TRBV4-2 combines with J gene TRBJ1-2; D unclear. The germline V gene has CDR1 LGHNA and CDR2 YNFKEQ. Trimming removed 1 base at V and 8 bases at J, with 17 bases between. The CDR3 is made up of 15 amino acids. CDR3 amino acids: CASSQVVGSAGGYTF. The CDR3, as DNA: TGTGCCAGCAGCCAAGTAGTAGGTAGCGCCGGGGGCTACACCTTC.

CDR3 sequence: CASSIWGEDTQYF. The CDR3 nucleotides are TGTGCCAGTAGTATCTGGGGGGAAGATACGCAGTATTTT. The genes are TRBV19 and TRBJ2-3; TRBD2 is a possible D gene (6 bases). CDR3 length: 13 residues. CDR1 is LNHDA, CDR2 SQIVND, per germline (reference sequence). V dropped 3 bases and J dropped 5 bases, with 9 bases sitting between them.

The chain has TRBV6-1 and TRBJ2-3, with TRBD1 matching 9 bases. The length of the CDR3 is 17 residues. Germline V CDR1 and CDR2: MNHNS, SASEGT. Trimming removed 4 bases from V and 3 bases from J; junction bases left unmatched: 11. The DNA of the CDR3 is TGTGCCAGCAGTGTTGGGACAGGGCCCAGCAGGACAGATACGCAGTATTTT. Translating gives CASSVGTGPSRTDTQYF.

The rearrangement joins TRBV7-9 to TRBJ2-7; tentatively, D is TRBD2 (7 bases). This CDR3 has 13 residues. Trimming pared 10 bases from V and 0 bases from J, leaving 13 bases between. Germline V gene lookup returns CDR1 SEHNR and CDR2 FQNEAQ (reference sequence). CDR3 amino acids: CATRGGSSYEQYF. In nucleotides, the CDR3 is TGTGCCACTAGGGGGGGGAGCTCCTACGAGCAGTACTTC.

The CDR3 region has the DNA TGCAGCGTTGTAGAGCAGGGTGGCGGCTATGGCTACACCTTC. Translating gives CSVVEQGGGYGYTF. The chain combines TRBV29-1 with TRBJ1-2; TRBD1 might be the D (5 bases). The CDR3 has 14 residues. V was shortened by 4 bases and J by 4 bases, with 16 bases between the two germline ends. Germline V CDR1 and CDR2: SQVTM, ANQGSEA.

V usage is TRBV23-1 and J usage is TRBJ1-2; 8 bases are shared with TRBD1. TRBV23-1 is reported as an ORF; its role is uncertain. V trimming: 5 bases; J trimming: 7 bases; junction bases outside the gene matches: 15. This CDR3 is 16 amino acids long. As DNA, the CDR3 is TGCGCCAGCAGTGGGATGAAGACAGGGGAGAGGAGTGGCTACACCTTC. Protein sequence: CASSGMKTGERSGYTF.

The gene calls are TRBV4-1 and TRBJ2-1; TRBD2 aligns across 11 bases. The CDR3 has 16 residues. J lost 10 bases, V lost 1 base, and 9 bases had no gene match. CDR1 and CDR2 from the germline V gene are MGHRA and YSYEKL. The CDR3 sequence is CASSQVSPGLAVEQFF. CDR3 bases: TGCGCCAGCAGCCAAGTTTCTCCGGGACTAGCGGTAGAGCAGTTCTTC.

This sequence joins TRBV19 and TRBJ2-5; 9 nucleotides align to TRBD2. The V segment lost 3 bases and the J segment 4 bases; nucleotides outside the gene matches: 6. This CDR3 is built from 15 residues. Per germline, CDR1 LNHDA and CDR2 SQIVND (reference sequence). CDR3 DNA: TGTGCCAGTAGTATTATAACTAGCGGGCCAGAGACCCAGTACTTC. Translating it yields CASSIITSGPETQYF. The full variable domain, with the rest looked up from reference TRBV19 and TRBJ2-5, is DGGITQSPKYLFRKEGQNVTLSCEQNLNHDAMYWYRQDPGQGLRLIYYSQIVNDFQKGDIAEGYSVSREKKESFPLTVTSAQKNPTAFYLCASSIITSGPETQYFGPGTRLLVL.

CDR3 in amino acids: CASSETGSNQPQHF. The CDR3, as DNA: TGTGCCAGCAGCGAGACGGGTAGCAATCAGCCCCAGCATTTT. This chain uses TRBV27 with TRBJ1-5; unclear D gene. Germline CDR1 MNHEY, CDR2 SMNVEV (reference sequence). The CDR3 is 14 amino acids. The ends were cut back, 6 bases at V and 0 bases at J, with 9 bases in the middle.

This clone was recorded only once. The chain carries TRBV5-6 and TRBJ1-1; D gene uncertain. This CDR3 is 13 amino acids long. V lost 0 bases, J lost 8 bases, and 11 bases lay in between. The germline V gene has CDR1 SGHDT and CDR2 YYEEEE. The CDR3 nucleotides are TGTGCCAGCAGCTTGGCTCTCCGGGAAGAAGCTTTCTTT. This sequence encodes CASSLALREEAFF. Together with reference TRBV5-6 and TRBJ1-1, the CDR3 gives the full variable domain: DAGVTQSPTHLIKTRGQQVTLRCSPKSGHDTVSWYQQALGQGPQFIFQYYEEEERQRGNFPDRFSGHQFPNYSSELNVNALLLGDSALYLCASSLALREEAFFGQGTRLTVV.